The next 7 T cell receptor beta chains were all read from a single sample in a study of blood T cell repertoires in COVID-19. Assay: immunoSEQ multiplex PCR; the TCRdb copy retains only in-frame clones and omits some. The table includes roughly 170,000 clones, approximately 80% detected once. The sequencing sample was made of PBMCs or T cells enriched from blood (not recorded which). Receptors originate from a woman aged 45-59 years who had recovered from COVID-19.

The chain has TRBV5-1 and TRBJ2-7; 11 nucleotides match TRBD1. V dropped 3 bases and J dropped 3; count of bases not matched to a gene: 5. Per germline, CDR1 SGHRS and CDR2 YFSETQ. The CDR3 is 15 amino acids. CDR3 in amino acids: CASSSTGQGDYEQYF. The CDR3 DNA sequence: TGCGCCAGCAGCTCCACGGGACAGGGGGACTACGAGCAGTACTTC.

The chain recombines TRBV30 with TRBJ1-3; unclear D gene. Trimming took off 2 bases at V and 4 bases at J, with 9 bases between the two ends. The CDR3 runs to 13 residues. Per the germline V gene, CDR1 is GTSNPN and CDR2 is SVGIG (reference sequence). In DNA form, the CDR3 reads TGTGCCTGGAGTTCGACTACCGGAAACACCATATATTTT. Amino acid sequence: CAWSSTTGNTIYF. Full variable domain (outside the CDR3, taken from reference TRBV30 and TRBJ1-3): SQTIHQWPATLVQPVGSPLSLECTVEGTSNPNLYWYRQAAGRGLQLLFYSVGIGQISSEVPQNLSASRPQDRQFILSSKKLLLSDSGFYLCAWSSTTGNTIYFGEGSWLTVV.

This chain joins TRBV10-3 and TRBJ1-5; D unclear. This CDR3 is built from 12 residues. Germline V gives CDR1 ENHRY, CDR2 SYGVKD. V was clipped by 3 bases and J by 8 bases, with 8 bases between them. The CDR3 loop is CAISEPGEPQHF. The CDR3, as DNA: TGTGCCATCAGTGAACCCGGAGAGCCCCAGCATTTT.

This chain uses TRBV4-2 with TRBJ2-1; D may be TRBD1 (6 bases). The V gene lost 1 base and the J gene lost 10 bases, with 14 bases spanning the gap. This CDR3 is 14 amino acids long. Germline V gene sequence: CDR1 LGHNA, CDR2 YNFKEQ. DNA of the CDR3: TGTGCCAGCAGCCAAGGGGACACCCCGGTGGAGCAGTTCTTC. Its protein is CASSQGDTPVEQFF.

The chain recombines TRBV18 with TRBJ2-2; D may be TRBD1 (6 bases). V was pared by 0 bases and J by 2 bases, with 16 bases between. This CDR3 has 18 residues. The germline V gene has CDR1 KGHSH and CDR2 LQKENI. The chain's CDR3 is CASSPPLGAGENTGELFF. DNA for the CDR3: TGTGCCAGCTCACCACCGCTCGGGGCAGGGGAAAACACCGGGGAGCTGTTTTTT.

This rearrangement joins TRBV24-1 to TRBJ2-1; 10 bases match TRBD2. Germline assignment: CDR1 KGHDR and CDR2 SFDVKD. CDR3 length: 15 residues. V was pared by 3 bases and J by 6 bases, with 4 bases of the junction left unmatched. CDR3: CATSDRLAGANEQFF. In DNA, the CDR3 is TGTGCCACCAGTGATAGACTAGCGGGCGCCAATGAGCAGTTCTTC.

The J gene is TRBJ2-5, the V gene TRBV5-1, with D possibly being TRBD2 (6 bases). Deletions cut 4 bases from V and 2 bases from J, with 12 bases between. The CDR3 has 14 residues. Per germline, CDR1 SGHRS and CDR2 YFSETQ. CDR3 coding DNA: TGCGCCAGCAGCGTGAGGGACTTACAAGAGACCCAGTACTTC. Translation gives CASSVRDLQETQYF. The entire variable domain, with the rest obtained from reference TRBV5-1 and TRBJ2-5, is as follows: KAGVTQTPRYLIKTRGQQVTLSCSPISGHRSVSWYQQTPGQGLQFLFEYFSETQRNKGNFPGRFSGRQFSNSRSEMNVSTLELGDSALYLCASSVRDLQETQYFGPGTRLLVL.